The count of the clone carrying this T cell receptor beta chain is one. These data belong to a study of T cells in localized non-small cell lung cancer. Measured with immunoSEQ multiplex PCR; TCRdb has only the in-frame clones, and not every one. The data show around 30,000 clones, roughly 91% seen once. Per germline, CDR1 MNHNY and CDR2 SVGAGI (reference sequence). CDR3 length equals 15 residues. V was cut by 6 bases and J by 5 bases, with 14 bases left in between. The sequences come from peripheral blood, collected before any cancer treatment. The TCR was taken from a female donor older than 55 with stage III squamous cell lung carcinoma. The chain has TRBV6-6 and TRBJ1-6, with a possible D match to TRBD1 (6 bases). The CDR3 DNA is TGTGCCAGCAGGCGAGGGGGAGTTCATAATTCACCCCTCCACTTT. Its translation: CASRRGGVHNSPLHF.